The 12 T cell receptor beta chains below were found in one sample sequenced in a study of T-cell memory formation after mild COVID-19. TCRdb reanalysed the 5' RACE reads using MiXCR and keeps one entry per CDR3 protein. The table lists 380,000 or so distinct CDR3 sequences, roughly 13% of them singletons. Sequencing was performed on PBMCs or a T cell subset sorted from them (not recorded which). The source is a man between 18 and 29 years old who had mild COVID-19 (a few samples of this study predate the infection). Cell type and time point are not known.

This clonotype showed up just a few times. V is TRBV5-1 and J is TRBJ1-1, with 7 positions matching TRBD1. The CDR3 totals 15 residues. Germline values: CDR1 SGHRS, CDR2 YFSETQ. V gave up 3 bases and J gave up 1 base; unmatched junction bases: 6. The CDR3 region is CASSSLTGANTEAFF. DNA of the CDR3: TGCGCCAGCAGCTCCCTAACAGGGGCGAACACTGAAGCTTTCTTT.

The CDR3 coding sequence is TGTGCCACCAGCAGACGGGGGAGCGCAGATACGCAGTATTTT. Its translation is CATSRRGSADTQYF. V is TRBV15 and J is TRBJ2-3; D may be TRBD2 (6 bases). Germline V lookup: CDR1 LNHNV, CDR2 YYDKDF (reference sequence). Trimming removed 2 bases at V and 4 bases at J, with 10 bases between. This CDR3 has 14 amino acids.

This clonotype has at least ten counts. The gene calls are TRBV5-1 and TRBJ2-7, with 7 bases identical to TRBD1. Germline CDR1 is SGHRS and CDR2 is YFSETQ. J was trimmed by 6 bases and V by 0 bases; bases with no gene match: 6. This CDR3 spans 14 amino acids. This CDR3 is CASSLGQGTGEQYV. The CDR3 DNA is TGCGCCAGCAGCTTGGGACAGGGAACGGGCGAGCAGTACGTC.

This clonotype was seen a handful of times. The chain employs TRBV4-3 and TRBJ2-7; TRBD1 matches at 7 bases. The V segment lost 0 bases and the J segment 6 bases; nucleotides outside the gene matches: 14. Germline CDR1 reads LGHNA; CDR2 reads YSLEER. CDR3 length: 17 amino acids. This chain's CDR3 is CASSQDRARTGTSEQYF. The CDR3 DNA reads TGCGCCAGCAGCCAAGATAGGGCTCGGACAGGAACTTCCGAGCAGTACTTC.

The CDR3 DNA is TGCAGTGCTAGAGATCCACTAGCGGGGGGAGCGGAGACCCAGTACTTC. This translates into CSARDPLAGGAETQYF. The genes are TRBV20-1 and TRBJ2-5, with 12 bases identical to TRBD2. In germline, CDR1 is DFQATT, CDR2 SNEGSKA (reference sequence). There are 16 residues in the CDR3. With V trimmed by 0 bases and J by 5 bases, 7 bases remained unmatched.

This rearrangement joins TRBV28 to TRBJ1-1, with D possibly being TRBD1 (5 bases). The V gene's germline CDR1 is MDHEN and CDR2 SYDVKM. Trimming stripped 6 bases from V and 1 base from J, with 12 bases between. This CDR3 contains 14 residues. CDR3 amino acids: CASSPGGGNTEAFF. The CDR3 nucleotides are TGTGCCAGCAGCCCTGGGGGAGGGAACACTGAAGCTTTCTTT.

V usage is TRBV7-2 and J usage is TRBJ2-2; possible D gene TRBD1, 6 bases. Between the trimmed V and J ends, which lost 2 bases and 0 bases, there was a span of 10 bases. CDR1 SGHTA and CDR2 FQGNSA come from the germline V gene. The CDR3 loop spans 16 amino acids. This CDR3 reads CASSLSSGANTGELFF. The CDR3 region has the DNA TGTGCCAGCAGCTTATCGTCAGGGGCGAACACCGGGGAGCTGTTTTTT.

This clonotype appeared once. This chain joins TRBV5-1 and TRBJ2-2, with 11 nucleotides matching TRBD2. Germline V gene data show CDR1 as SGHRS and CDR2 as YFSETQ. The V gene end was trimmed by 4 bases and the J gene end by 7 bases; junction bases not matched to a gene: 9. The CDR3 covers 16 residues. CDR3 sequence reads: CASSVEGLAVGGELFF. DNA of the CDR3: TGCGCCAGCAGCGTGGAGGGACTAGCGGTCGGCGGGGAGCTGTTTTTT.

This clonotype has a handful of counts. This rearrangement joins TRBV12-3 or TRBV12-4 to TRBJ2-5, with 12 bases identical to TRBD2. V was pared by 6 bases and J by 5 bases, with 4 bases of the junction left unmatched. CDR3 length equals 14 residues. CDR3 coding DNA: TGTGCCAGCAGGGCTGGGACTAGCGGGGAGACCCAGTACTTC. This codes for CASRAGTSGETQYF.

The chain recombines TRBV7-9 with TRBJ2-7; D call uncertain. The germline V and J ends were trimmed by 4 bases and 7 bases, with 11 bases remaining between them. Germline V gene data show CDR1 as SEHNR and CDR2 as FQNEAQ (reference sequence). CDR3 length: 12 residues. CDR3 in amino acids: CASSSSGGEQYV. CDR3 coding DNA: TGTGCCAGCAGCTCCTCGGGTGGGGAGCAGTACGTC.

The rearrangement joins TRBV6-2 or TRBV6-3 to TRBJ1-5; a weak D match, TRBD1 (6 bases). The CDR3 totals 14 residues. V was cut by 6 bases and J by 6 bases, with 15 bases left in between. The V gene's germline CDR1 is MNHEY and CDR2 SVGEGT. Here the CDR3 reads CASSNRAFTQPQHF. CDR3 nucleotides: TGTGCCAGCAGCAACAGGGCTTTTACTCAGCCCCAGCATTTT.

This clonotype appeared a few times. V is TRBV2 and J is TRBJ2-7; weak D call: TRBD2 (5 bases). This CDR3 comprises 12 residues. Germline CDR1 is SNHLY and CDR2 is FYNNEI. Trimming left V 7 bases short and J 1 base short, with 8 bases between. This CDR3 reads CASTAESYEQYF. The CDR3 region has the DNA TGTGCCAGCACAGCGGAGTCCTACGAGCAGTACTTC. Full variable domain (missing parts from reference TRBV2 and TRBJ2-7): EPEVTQTPSHQVTQMGQEVILRCVPISNHLYFYWYRQILGQKVEFLVSFYNNEISEKSEIFDDQFSVERPDGSNFTLKIRSTKLEDSAMYFCASTAESYEQYFGPGTRLTVT.